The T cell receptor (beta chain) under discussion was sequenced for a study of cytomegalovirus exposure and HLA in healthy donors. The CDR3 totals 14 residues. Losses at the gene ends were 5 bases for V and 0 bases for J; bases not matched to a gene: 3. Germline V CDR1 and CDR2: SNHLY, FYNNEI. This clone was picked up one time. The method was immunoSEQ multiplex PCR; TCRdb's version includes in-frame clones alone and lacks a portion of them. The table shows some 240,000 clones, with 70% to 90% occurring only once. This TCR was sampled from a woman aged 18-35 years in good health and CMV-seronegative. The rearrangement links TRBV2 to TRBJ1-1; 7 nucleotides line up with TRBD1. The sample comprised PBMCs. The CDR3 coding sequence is TGTGCCAGCAGTCGACAGGGTGTGAACACTGAAGCTTTCTTT. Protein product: CASSRQGVNTEAFF.